These 21 T cell receptor beta chains were sequenced from one sample in a study of T-cell memory formation after mild COVID-19. TCRdb fed the 5' RACE reads into MiXCR, producing one record per CDR3 protein. The data contain about 270,000 distinct CDR3 sequences, 15% to 20% of them singletons. The source material was PBMCs or a T cell subset sorted from them (not recorded which). These receptors came from a man younger than 35 who had mild COVID-19 (a few samples of this study predate the infection). Cell type and time point are not known.

The table lists this clonotype with a few counts. A read error may account for a junction end that differs from germline. The genes are TRBV30 and TRBJ1-5, with D unclear. This CDR3 region has 10 residues. Germline V gene lookup returns CDR1 GTSNPN and CDR2 SVGIG (reference sequence). CDR3 loop: CAWIHQPQHF. In DNA, the CDR3 is TGTGCCTGGATCCATCAACCCCAGCATTTT.

The genes are TRBV20-1 and TRBJ2-3; D gene uncertain. Germline V gene lookup returns CDR1 DFQATT and CDR2 SNEGSKA (reference sequence). CDR3 length: 14 residues. The V gene lost 6 bases and the J gene lost 0 bases, with 13 bases spanning the gap. The chain's CDR3 is CSALGNTSTDTQYF. As DNA, the CDR3 is TGCAGTGCCCTGGGGAACACTAGCACAGATACGCAGTATTTT.

The CDR3 DNA reads as TGTGCCAGCAGCCTTTCGGGAAACAATGAGCAGTTCTTC. Its translation: CASSLSGNNEQFF. The J gene is TRBJ2-1, the V gene TRBV7-2; D is possibly TRBD2 (5 bases). V was shortened by 5 bases and J by 5 bases, with 10 bases between the two germline ends. The CDR3 has 13 amino acids. Germline V gives CDR1 SGHTA, CDR2 FQGNSA.

The table lists this clonotype with a count of one. In DNA form, the CDR3 reads TGTGCCAGCAGCTTTGGGACAGGAGAAACCGGGGAGCTGTTTTTT. It is translated as CASSFGTGETGELFF. V usage is TRBV9 and J usage is TRBJ2-2; 8 bases align to TRBD1. This CDR3 region has 15 residues. Germline V lookup: CDR1 SGDLS, CDR2 YYNGEE. V shed 4 bases, J shed 5 bases, and the junction held 7 bases outside the gene matches.

The chain is built from TRBV5-1 and TRBJ2-3, with TRBD2 matching 11 bases. The CDR3 is 15 residues long. Germline V CDR1 and CDR2: SGHRS, YFSETQ. V lost 6 bases, J lost 2 bases, and 5 bases stayed unmatched. Here the CDR3 DNA reads TGCGCCAGCACCCGTAGCGGGGGGGACACAGATACGCAGTATTTT. It translates to CASTRSGGDTDTQYF.

This clonotype was counted only a few times. V gene TRBV3-1 combines with J gene TRBJ1-2; no clear D. The CDR3 is 14 amino acids. Trimming shortened V by 0 bases and J by 2 bases, and 7 bases separated the two germline ends. Germline V CDR1 and CDR2: LGHDT, YNNKEL (reference sequence). The CDR3 region is CASSQEPRNYGYTF. The CDR3 region has the DNA TGTGCCAGCAGCCAAGAGCCCAGGAACTATGGCTACACCTTC.

This clonotype was counted a few times. The chain joins TRBV2 to TRBJ2-1, with D unclear. This CDR3 has 14 amino acids. Germline loops: CDR1 SNHLY, CDR2 FYNNEI. Trimming took off 5 bases at V and 7 bases at J, with 15 bases between the two ends. The CDR3 nucleotides read TGTGCCAGCAGTAAATTATCTGTTTTTAATGAGCAGTTCTTC. Encoded protein: CASSKLSVFNEQFF.

The V call is TRBV7-3, the J call TRBJ2-3, with 8 bases identical to TRBD2. After removal of 4 bases from V and 2 bases from J, the junction contained 5 bases not matched to a gene. CDR1 SGHTA and CDR2 FQGTGA come from the germline V gene. This CDR3 has 15 residues. CDR3 DNA sequence: TGTGCCAGCAGCTCGTTAGCGGGGTACACAGATACGCAGTATTTT. Residues: CASSSLAGYTDTQYF.

The chain couples TRBV5-1 to TRBJ2-1, with TRBD2 matching over 9 bases. The germline V gene has CDR1 SGHRS and CDR2 YFSETQ. Losses at the gene ends were 0 bases for V and 5 bases for J; bases not matched to a gene: 6. This CDR3 is built from 16 residues. The CDR3 bases are TGCGCCAGCAGCTTGGCCATTAGCGGGGGAGACAATGAGCAGTTCTTC. Translated: CASSLAISGGDNEQFF.

This clonotype has just a few counts. The genes are TRBV20-1 and TRBJ2-2; D is possibly TRBD1 or TRBD2 (6 bases each). V was pared by 3 bases and J by 1 base, with 15 bases between. The CDR3 loop spans 16 amino acids. Germline assignment: CDR1 DFQATT and CDR2 SNEGSKA (reference sequence). The CDR3 sequence is CSARGGQGQNTGELFF. The CDR3 DNA reads TGCAGTGCTAGGGGAGGTCAGGGGCAGAACACCGGGGAGCTGTTTTTT.

The CDR3 DNA follows: TGTGCCAGCAGTCGACAGGACGATAGCAATCAGCCCCAGCATTTT. Translated: CASSRQDDSNQPQHF. The chain uses TRBV6-2 or TRBV6-3 and TRBJ1-5; TRBD1 might be the D (6 bases). Per germline, CDR1 MNHEY and CDR2 SVGEGT. Trimming left V 5 bases short and J 0 bases short, with 11 bases between. The CDR3 sequence is 15 residues long.

This clonotype occurred many times. The chain has TRBV19 and TRBJ1-1; TRBD1 matches at 10 bases. V lost 4 bases, J lost 6 bases, and 8 bases stayed unmatched. The CDR3 consists of 15 residues. Germline values: CDR1 LNHDA, CDR2 SQIVND (reference sequence). In DNA, the CDR3 is TGTGCCAGTAGTACGACCGGGACAGGGGACTCTGAAGCTTTCTTT. Its translation: CASSTTGTGDSEAFF.

This clonotype was counted only a few times. The gene calls are TRBV18 and TRBJ2-7; 8 bases align to TRBD1. Germline V gives CDR1 KGHSH, CDR2 LQKENI. After removal of 2 bases from V and 6 bases from J, the junction contained 12 bases not matched to a gene. CDR3 length equals 16 residues. The CDR3 reads CASSPGQGRPVSEQYV. The CDR3 DNA sequence: TGTGCCAGCTCACCAGGACAGGGACGCCCGGTCTCCGAGCAGTACGTC.

There are a few counts of this clonotype. The rearrangement uses TRBV5-1 and TRBJ1-1, with D tentatively TRBD1 (5 bases). In germline, CDR1 is SGHRS, CDR2 YFSETQ. Between the trimmed V and J ends, which lost 0 bases and 1 base, there was a span of 16 bases. The CDR3 extends over 17 amino acids. CDR3 amino acids: CASSLVPSTAQNTEAFF. The CDR3 DNA is TGCGCCAGCAGCTTGGTCCCCTCGACAGCCCAGAACACTGAAGCTTTCTTT.

This CDR3 reads CASSLAPGGQSTGELFF. CDR3 in DNA: TGTGCCAGCAGCTTAGCCCCCGGGGGGCAGAGCACCGGGGAGCTGTTTTTT. The rearrangement joins TRBV7-7 to TRBJ2-2; D possibly corresponds to TRBD2 (7 bases). Germline V gene data show CDR1 as SSHAT and CDR2 as FNYEAQ (reference sequence). The CDR3 spans 17 residues. Trimming left V 0 bases short and J 4 bases short, with 15 bases between.

Many counts were recorded for this clonotype. The chain links TRBV4-1 to TRBJ2-7; D is uncertain. CDR1 is MGHRA, CDR2 YSYEKL, per germline. V was pared by 4 bases and J by 0 bases, with 10 bases between. CDR3 size: 14 residues. The CDR3 loop reads CASSRTKSSYEQYF. For the CDR3, the DNA is TGCGCCAGCAGCCGGACCAAGAGCTCCTACGAGCAGTACTTC.

This clonotype was recorded a few times. V and J are TRBV29-1 and TRBJ2-4; TRBD1 matches 8 bases. The CDR3 has 14 amino acids. The trim removed 7 bases at V and 2 bases at J, leaving 7 bases unmatched. Germline V gives CDR1 SQVTM, CDR2 ANQGSEA. CDR3 loop: CSGSDRGTKNIQYF. Written as DNA, the CDR3 is TGCAGCGGCAGCGACAGGGGCACCAAAAACATTCAGTACTTC.

V gene TRBV5-1 combines with J gene TRBJ2-7, with D possibly matching TRBD2 (6 bases). Between the trimmed V and J ends, which lost 0 bases and 1 base, there was a span of 11 bases. The CDR3 totals 15 residues. The germline gives CDR1 SGHRS, CDR2 YFSETQ. Written as DNA, the CDR3 is TGCGCCAGCAGCTTGGGGGATAGCGGTTCCTACGAGCAGTACTTC. It is translated as CASSLGDSGSYEQYF.

In this sample, this clonotype turned up a few times. The chain is built from TRBV3-1 and TRBJ2-2; D uncertain. Germline V gene data show CDR1 as LGHDT and CDR2 as YNNKEL (reference sequence). The CDR3 consists of 15 residues. V was cut by 1 base and J by 2 bases, with 8 bases left in between. The DNA of the CDR3 is TGTGCCAGCAGCCAAGGTCAGCTAAACACCGGGGAGCTGTTTTTT. This translates into CASSQGQLNTGELFF. Together with reference TRBV3-1 and TRBJ2-2, the CDR3 gives the full variable domain: DTAVSQTPKYLVTQMGNDKSIKCEQNLGHDTMYWYKQDSKKFLKIMFSYNNKELIINETVPNRFSPKSPDKAHLNLHINSLELGDSAVYFCASSQGQLNTGELFFGEGSRLTVL.

The chain recombines TRBV6-1 with TRBJ1-4; D is unresolved. V was pared by 1 base and J by 8 bases, with 14 bases between. The V gene's germline CDR1 is MNHNS and CDR2 SASEGT. The CDR3 sequence is 15 residues long. The CDR3 here is CASSEGRFRAEKLFF. The CDR3 DNA is TGTGCCAGCAGTGAAGGCAGATTCCGGGCCGAAAAACTGTTTTTT.

This clonotype was seen only a few times. As DNA, the CDR3 is TGCAGTGCTCTCGACAGGGTATCTGGTGACTACACCTTC. Its translation is CSALDRVSGDYTF. The gene calls are TRBV20-1 and TRBJ1-2, with 7 bases identical to TRBD1. The CDR3 has 13 amino acids. J gave up 10 bases and V 5 bases, and 13 bases lay outside the gene matches. Germline CDR1 reads DFQATT; CDR2 reads SNEGSKA (reference sequence).